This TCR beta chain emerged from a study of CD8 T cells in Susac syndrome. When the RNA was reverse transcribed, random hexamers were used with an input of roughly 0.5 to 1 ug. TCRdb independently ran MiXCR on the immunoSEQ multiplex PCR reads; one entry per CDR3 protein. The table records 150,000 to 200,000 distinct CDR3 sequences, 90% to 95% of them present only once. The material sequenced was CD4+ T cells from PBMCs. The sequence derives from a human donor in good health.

The CDR3 spells CASSHLNSPLHF. In nucleotides, the CDR3 is TGCGCCAGCAGCCACTTGAATTCACCCCTCCACTTT. The rearrangement uses TRBV4-3 and TRBJ1-6, with unresolved D. Trimming cost V 3 bases and J 7 bases, with 4 bases left between them. This CDR3 is built from 12 residues. CDR1 and CDR2 from the germline V gene are LGHNA and YSLEER.